The present T cell receptor beta chain was sequenced within a study of T cells in Graves' hyperthyroidism and ophthalmopathy. Points from the study as a whole: With a median lead of 6.5 months before onset, the model predicted ophthalmopathy.

Stable Graves' hyperthyroidism denoted no ophthalmopathy progression over 18 months. Amplification of TCR beta CDR3 regions used RNA as the template. HTBI primers drove first-round RT-PCR of the TCR CDR3. A single record per CDR3 protein comes from TCRdb applying MiXCR to the multiplex PCR reads. The sample gives hundreds of thousands of distinct CDR3 sequences, 15% to 19% of which show up once; around 14% is in the top ten. The J segment lost 5 bases and the V segment lost 1 base, leaving 8 bases of the junction unmatched. CDR3 size: 16 residues. Germline lookup yields CDR1 LGHDT and CDR2 YNNKEL (reference sequence). This clonotype was picked up a small number of times. The antigen remains undetermined.

The TCR comes from a woman in her late teens or twenties with Graves' hyperthyroidism. Sequences were obtained from blood. V gene TRBV3-1 combines with J gene TRBJ2-7; 10 bases map to TRBD2. DNA for the CDR3: TGTGCCAGCAGCCAAGGCCTTGGACTAGCGGCGAACGAGCAGTACTTC. It yields the protein CASSQGLGLAANEQYF.